The clone carrying this T cell receptor (beta chain) was recorded only once. Across several immunoSEQ plates, the genomic DNA of each subset was split evenly. Sequencing used immunoSEQ multiplex PCR; TCRdb keeps in-frame clones, though not all of them. This table has approximately 1.9 million clones, around 95% appearing once. This record comes from a study of shared clonotypes between healthy human individuals. Naivety among CD8 cells was defined by CD45RO negativity and positive CCR7 selection, thereby excluding terminally differentiated effector memory CD45RA+ cells. The CDR3 has 13 residues. In germline, CDR1 is MDHEN, CDR2 SYDVKM. The V segment lost 2 bases and the J segment 8 bases; nucleotides outside the gene matches: 3.

The source material was naive CD8+ T cells from PBMCs. The sequence derives from a young man in good health. Some clones in this sample may be carry-over from other donors' samples. The chain carries TRBV28 and TRBJ1-2; 9 bases are shared with TRBD1. The CDR3, as DNA: TGTGCCAGCAGTTTAATACAGGGGGCCGGCTACACCTTC. Protein sequence: CASSLIQGAGYTF.